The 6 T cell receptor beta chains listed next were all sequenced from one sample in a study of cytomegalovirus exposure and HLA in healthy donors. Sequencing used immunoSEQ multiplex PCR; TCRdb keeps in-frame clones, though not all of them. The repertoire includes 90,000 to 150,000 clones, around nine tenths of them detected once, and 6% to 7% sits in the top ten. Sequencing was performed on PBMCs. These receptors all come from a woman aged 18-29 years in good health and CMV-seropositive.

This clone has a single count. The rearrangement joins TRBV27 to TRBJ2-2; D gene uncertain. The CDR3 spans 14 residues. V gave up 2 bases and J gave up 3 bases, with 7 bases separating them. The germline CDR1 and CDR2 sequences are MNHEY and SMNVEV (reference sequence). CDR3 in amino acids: CASSLIPYTGELFF. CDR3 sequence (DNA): TGTGCCAGCAGTTTAATTCCCTACACCGGGGAGCTGTTTTTT.

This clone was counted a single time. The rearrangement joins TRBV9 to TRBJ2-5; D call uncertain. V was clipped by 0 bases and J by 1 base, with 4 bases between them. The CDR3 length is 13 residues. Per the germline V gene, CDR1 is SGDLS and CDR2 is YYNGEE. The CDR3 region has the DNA TGTGCCAGCAGCGTAGCTACCCAAGAGACCCAGTACTTC. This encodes CASSVATQETQYF.

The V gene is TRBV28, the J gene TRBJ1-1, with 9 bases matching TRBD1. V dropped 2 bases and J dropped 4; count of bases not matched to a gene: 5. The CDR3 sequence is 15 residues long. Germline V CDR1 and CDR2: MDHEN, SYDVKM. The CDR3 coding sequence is TGTGCCAGCAGTTTAGGGACAGGGTTCATCACTGAAGCTTTCTTT. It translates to CASSLGTGFITEAFF.

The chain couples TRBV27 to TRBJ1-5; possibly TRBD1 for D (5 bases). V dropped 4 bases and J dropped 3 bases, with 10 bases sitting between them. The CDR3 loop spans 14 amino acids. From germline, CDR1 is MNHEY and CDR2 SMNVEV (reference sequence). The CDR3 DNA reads TGTGCCAGCAGTTCGCAGGGCGACAATCAGCCCCAGCATTTT. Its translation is CASSSQGDNQPQHF.

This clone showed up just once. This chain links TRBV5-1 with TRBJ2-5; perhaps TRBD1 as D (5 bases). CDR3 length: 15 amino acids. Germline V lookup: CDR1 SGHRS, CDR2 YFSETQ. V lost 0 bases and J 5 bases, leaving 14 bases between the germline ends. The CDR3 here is CASSLDGAGWETQYF. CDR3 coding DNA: TGCGCCAGCAGCTTGGATGGAGCAGGGTGGGAGACCCAGTACTTC.

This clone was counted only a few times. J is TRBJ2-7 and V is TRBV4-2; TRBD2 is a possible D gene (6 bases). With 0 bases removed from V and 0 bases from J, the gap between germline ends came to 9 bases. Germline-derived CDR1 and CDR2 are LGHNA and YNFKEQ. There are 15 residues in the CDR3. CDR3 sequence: CASSQETGLSYEQYF. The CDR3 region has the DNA TGTGCCAGCAGCCAAGAGACGGGACTCTCCTACGAGCAGTACTTC.